This entry features one T cell receptor beta chain sequence. Its antigen is as yet unknown. The PCR had 60 Vbeta and 13 Jbeta primers. Repertoires were generated with immunoSEQ multiplex PCR, while TCRdb's copy carries only in-frame clones and drops some. The data show 95,000 to 150,000 clones, more than 65% seen once. V shed 6 bases and J shed 6 bases, with 18 bases lying between them. The CDR3 is 15 amino acids. Germline V CDR1 and CDR2: MDHEN, SYDVKM. These data are taken from a study of cytomegalovirus exposure and HLA in healthy donors. Study-level results: For TCR beta chains, V- and J-gene trimming was later linked to a missense DCLRE1C variant. Presence/absence comparisons presumed near-even sequencing depth among donors. Earlier analysis found most TCR beta V segments productive about 87% or about 30% of the time. Donors belonging to an Asian-associated ancestry cluster reportedly showed fewer N-insertions in productive TCRs than the roughly 680-donor mean, according to what a later analysis found.

The chain is built from TRBV28 and TRBJ1-3; D gene uncertain. This sequence was found in a woman aged 55-70 years in good health and CMV-seropositive. Sequencing was carried out using PBMCs. The CDR3 spells CASSLAAGNSNTIYF. The CDR3 region has the DNA TGTGCCAGCAGCTTAGCGGCGGGGAATTCAAACACCATATATTTT.